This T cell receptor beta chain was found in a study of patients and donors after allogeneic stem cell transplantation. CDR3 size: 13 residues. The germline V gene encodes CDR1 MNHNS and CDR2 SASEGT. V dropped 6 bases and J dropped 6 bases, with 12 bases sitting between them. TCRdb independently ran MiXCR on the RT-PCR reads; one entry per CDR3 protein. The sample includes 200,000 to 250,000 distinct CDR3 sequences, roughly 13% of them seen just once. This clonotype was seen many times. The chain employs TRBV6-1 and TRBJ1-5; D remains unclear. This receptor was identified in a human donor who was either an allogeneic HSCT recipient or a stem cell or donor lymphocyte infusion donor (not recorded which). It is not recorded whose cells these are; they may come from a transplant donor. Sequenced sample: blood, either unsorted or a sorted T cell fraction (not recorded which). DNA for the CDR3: TGTGCCAGCAGCCCGGAGCGGAGTCAGCCCCAGCATTTT. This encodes CASSPERSQPQHF.